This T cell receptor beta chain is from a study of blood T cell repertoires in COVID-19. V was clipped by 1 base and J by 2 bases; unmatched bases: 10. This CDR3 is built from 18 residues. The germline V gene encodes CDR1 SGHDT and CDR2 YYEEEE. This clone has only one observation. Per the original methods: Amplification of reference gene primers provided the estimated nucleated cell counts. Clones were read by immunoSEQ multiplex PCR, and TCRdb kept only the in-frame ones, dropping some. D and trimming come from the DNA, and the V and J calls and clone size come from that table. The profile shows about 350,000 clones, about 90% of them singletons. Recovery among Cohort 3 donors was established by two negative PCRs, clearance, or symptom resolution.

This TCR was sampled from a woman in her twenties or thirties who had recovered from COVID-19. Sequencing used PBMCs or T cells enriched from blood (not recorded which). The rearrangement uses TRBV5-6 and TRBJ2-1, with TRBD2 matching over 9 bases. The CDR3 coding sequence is TGTGCCAGCAGCTTGCGCGGGGGGGCCAGACCCCCCTACAATGAGCAGTTCTTC. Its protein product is CASSLRGGARPPYNEQFF.